This TCR beta chain originates from a study of cytomegalovirus exposure and HLA in healthy donors. On this clone itself: Its antigen remains unknown.

The study ran its PCR with 60 Vbeta and 13 Jbeta primers. Assay: immunoSEQ multiplex PCR; the TCRdb copy retains only in-frame clones and omits some. The table includes about 200,000 clones, 70% to 80% detected once. Study outcomes and limitations: CMV serostatus was the only recorded immune exposure for donors.

The sequenced sample was PBMCs. This receptor was obtained from a male donor in good health and CMV-seropositive.

The CDR3 sequence is CASSLPGLAGGNEQFF. DNA of the CDR3: TGTGCCAGCAGTTTGCCGGGACTAGCGGGGGGCAATGAGCAGTTCTTC. This chain links TRBV27 with TRBJ2-1; 15 bases map to TRBD2. The CDR3 length is 16 residues. The germline CDR1 and CDR2 sequences are MNHEY and SMNVEV (reference sequence). V was clipped by 3 bases and J by 6 bases; unmatched bases: 3.